Here is one T cell receptor (beta chain) with its context. Its matching antigen is unknown. The sample belongs to a study of shared clonotypes between healthy human individuals. At the deep level, the assay was run. Sorted-subset replicate PCRs used around 200 ng of genomic DNA. This amount corresponded to about 30,000 T cell genomes. Some clones are missing from TCRdb's copy, which holds only in-frame ones; the method was immunoSEQ multiplex PCR. The table lists over a million clones, about 84% of them singletons. Points from the study as a whole: The sole specimen, blood, was sampled, and tissue repertoires likely differ. Shared clonotypes across all four donors exceeded non-shared ones in generation probability.

V shed 9 bases and J shed 3 bases, with 2 bases lying between them. Looked up from germline, CDR1 is LGHNT and CDR2 is FRNRAP. The CDR3 extends over 9 amino acids. The sequenced material came from memory CD4+ T cells from PBMCs. Stated subset: CD45RA-negative fraction. The sequence derives from a man between 18 and 35 years old in good health. Some clones in this sample may be carry-over from other donors' samples. The chain recombines TRBV12-5 with TRBJ2-5; D uncertain. As DNA, the CDR3 is TGTGCTAGCGAAGAGACCCAGTACTTC. As protein: CASEETQYF.